The 10 T cell receptor beta chains reported below all come from one sample, sequenced in a study of T cells in Graves' hyperthyroidism and ophthalmopathy. Authors of the study amplified TCR beta CDR3 regions from RNA transcripts. The study used the HTBI primer set for a first-round RT-PCR of the TCR CDR3. TCRdb re-called the multiplex PCR reads through MiXCR, storing one row per CDR3 protein. The table includes 750,000 to 900,000 distinct CDR3 sequences, over 35% detected once. The sequencing input was blood. These receptors came from a man aged 18 to 29 with Graves' hyperthyroidism.

About this clonotype itself: A much more abundant neighbour one base away suggests this may be a read error. The chain has TRBV9 and TRBJ2-2; TRBD1 or TRBD2 may be the D gene (5 bases each). CDR3 length equals 12 residues. The germline V gene encodes CDR1 SGDLS and CDR2 YYNGEE. The CDR3, as DNA: TGTGCCAGCACAGGGAACACCGGGAAGCTGTTTTTT. As protein: CASTGNTGKLFF.

Remarks on this clonotype: This may be a read error, as it is one base from a much larger clone. The chain recombines TRBV19 with TRBJ1-5; the match to TRBD1 covers 10 bases. The germline CDR1 and CDR2 sequences are LNHDA and SQIVND (reference sequence). V lost 8 bases, J lost 0 bases, and 7 bases stayed unmatched. The CDR3 loop spans 16 amino acids. The CDR3 DNA reads TGTGCCAGTGGGGGGACAGGGGCGAATAGCAATCAGCCCCAGCATTTT. It specifies CASGGTGANSNQPQHF.

The gene calls are TRBV5-1 and TRBJ2-3; D may be TRBD2 (5 bases). Germline V gene data show CDR1 as SGHRS and CDR2 as YFSETQ. The CDR3 extends over 17 amino acids. The V and J ends lost 0 bases and 1 base respectively, with 15 bases between them. CDR3 in amino acids: CASSLAGGGSGTDTQYF. Here the CDR3 DNA reads TGCGCCAGCAGCTTGGCCGGCGGCGGGTCGGGCACAGATACGCAGTATTTT.

CDR3 DNA: TGCGCCAGCAGCCACGAGGGGGCCAGCTCCTATAATTCACCCCTCCACTTT. Translating gives CASSHEGASSYNSPLHF. The rearrangement links TRBV5-1 to TRBJ1-6, with 7 bases matching TRBD1. CDR1 SGHRS and CDR2 YFSETQ come from the germline V gene. The CDR3 covers 17 residues. The ends lost 4 bases at V and 0 bases at J; junction bases unmatched: 7.

This chain links TRBV15 with TRBJ1-6; tentatively, D is TRBD1 (6 bases). V dropped 3 bases and J dropped 6 bases, with 18 bases sitting between them. The CDR3 runs 17 residues. Germline CDR1 is LNHNV and CDR2 is YYDKDF (reference sequence). In DNA, the CDR3 is TGTGCCACCAGCAGTGAATTACGGGGGGCACGTAATTCACCCCTCCACTTT. It yields the protein CATSSELRGARNSPLHF.

Points on this clonotype: A junction end diverges from the germline sequence, so it may reflect a read error. This chain links TRBV18 with TRBJ2-7; perhaps TRBD1 as D (6 bases). Per germline, CDR1 KGHSH and CDR2 LQKENI. This CDR3 is 14 amino acids long. DNA for the CDR3: TGTGCCAGCTCACCCATGGACAGTACCTACGGGCAGTACTTC. Its translation: CASSPMDSTYGQYF.

The CDR3 region has the DNA TGTGCCAGCCTGGGGACGGATGAAGAGACCCAGTACTTC. Encoded protein: CASLGTDEETQYF. This rearrangement joins TRBV7-4 to TRBJ2-5; either TRBD1 or TRBD2 may fit D (5 bases each). The CDR3 length is 13 residues. Germline CDR1 is SGHVT and CDR2 is SQSDAQ. V lost 8 bases and J lost 3, with 13 bases in between.

For this clonotype: One end of the junction varies from germline; a read error may be responsible. For the CDR3, the DNA is TGTGCCAGCAGTATACCAGGAGCGGGGGAGACCCAGTACTTC. Protein: CASSIPGAGETQYF. The V call is TRBV10-3, the J call TRBJ2-5; 7 bases map to TRBD2. Germline values: CDR1 ENHRY, CDR2 SYGVKD. This CDR3 has 14 amino acids.

This clonotype was recorded many times. Compared with germline, one end of the junction differs, possibly owing to a read error. The chain recombines TRBV7-7 with TRBJ2-5, with D perhaps matching TRBD2 (5 bases). Germline V lookup: CDR1 SSHAT, CDR2 FNYEAQ (reference sequence). The CDR3 contains 14 residues. As DNA, the CDR3 is TGTGCTAGCAGCTTAGGCGGGTTGGGAGAGACCCAGTACTTC. It encodes CASSLGGLGETQYF.

This clonotype was detected a few times. The chain joins TRBV20-1 to TRBJ2-2; D possibly corresponds to TRBD1 (8 bases). Germline V gene data show CDR1 as DFQATT and CDR2 as SNEGSKA (reference sequence). CDR3 length: 14 amino acids. V was shortened by 6 bases and J by 6 bases, with 17 bases between the two germline ends. CDR3 nucleotides: TGCAGTGCCCGTAGGACAGGGAGGGCCGGGGAGCTGTTTTTT. Amino acids: CSARRTGRAGELFF.